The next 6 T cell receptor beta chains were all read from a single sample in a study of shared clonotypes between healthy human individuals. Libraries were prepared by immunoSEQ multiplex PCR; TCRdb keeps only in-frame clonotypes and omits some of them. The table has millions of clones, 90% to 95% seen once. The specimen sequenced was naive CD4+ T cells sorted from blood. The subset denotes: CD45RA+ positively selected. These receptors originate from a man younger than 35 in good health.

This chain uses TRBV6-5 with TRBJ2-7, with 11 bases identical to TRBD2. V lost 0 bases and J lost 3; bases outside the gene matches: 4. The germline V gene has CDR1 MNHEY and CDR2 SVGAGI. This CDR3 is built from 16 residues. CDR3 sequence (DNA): TGTGCCAGCAGTTACTCAACTAGCGGGAGAGGCTACGAGCAGTACTTC. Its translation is CASSYSTSGRGYEQYF.

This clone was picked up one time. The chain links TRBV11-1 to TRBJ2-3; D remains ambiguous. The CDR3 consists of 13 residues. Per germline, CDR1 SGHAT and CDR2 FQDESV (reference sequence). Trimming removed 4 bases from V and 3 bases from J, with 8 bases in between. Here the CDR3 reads CASSSSRTDTQYF. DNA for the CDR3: TGTGCCAGCAGCTCCTCGAGGACAGATACGCAGTATTTT.

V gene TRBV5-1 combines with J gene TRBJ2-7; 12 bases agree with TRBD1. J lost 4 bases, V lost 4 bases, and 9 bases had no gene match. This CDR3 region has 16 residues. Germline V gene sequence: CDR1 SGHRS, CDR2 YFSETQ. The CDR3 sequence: CASSEGQGARPYEQYF. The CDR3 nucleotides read TGCGCCAGCAGCGAGGGACAGGGGGCTAGACCGTACGAGCAGTACTTC.

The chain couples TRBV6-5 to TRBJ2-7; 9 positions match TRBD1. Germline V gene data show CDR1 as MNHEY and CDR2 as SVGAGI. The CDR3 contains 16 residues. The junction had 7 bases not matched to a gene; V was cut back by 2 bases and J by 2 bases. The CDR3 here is CASSYPKGQGTYEQYF. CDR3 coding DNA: TGTGCCAGCAGTTACCCAAAAGGACAGGGGACCTACGAGCAGTACTTC.

The CDR3 coding sequence is TGTGCCAGCGCCAGAGGCCCCCGGGACAATGAGCAGTTCTTC. This codes for CASARGPRDNEQFF. This chain connects TRBV27 to TRBJ2-1, with D unclear. CDR3 size: 14 residues. CDR1 is MNHEY and CDR2 is SMNVEV in the germline V gene (reference sequence). V was trimmed by 8 bases and J by 5 bases, leaving 16 bases between them.

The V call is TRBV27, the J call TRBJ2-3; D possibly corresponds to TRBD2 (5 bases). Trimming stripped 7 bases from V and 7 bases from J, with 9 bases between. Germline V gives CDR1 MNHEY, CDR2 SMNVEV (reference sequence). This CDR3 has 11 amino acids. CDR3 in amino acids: CASTRGNTQYF. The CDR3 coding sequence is TGTGCCAGCACCCGGGGAAATACGCAGTATTTT.